Each of the 31 T cell receptor beta chains below was sequenced from the same sample in a study of blood T cells in healthy people across ages. Together with a sample-barcoded 5' primer, a J-beta primer mix was included in a second PCR lasting 7 to 11 cycles. TCRdb fed the 5' RACE reads into MiXCR, producing one record per CDR3 protein. The sample lists around 800,000 distinct CDR3 sequences; more than 40% were seen once. The sample taken for sequencing was blood. The receptors shown here come from a man in his sixties in good health.

This clonotype was observed a few times. This chain connects TRBV5-1 to TRBJ1-2; unclear D gene. In germline, CDR1 is SGHRS, CDR2 YFSETQ. V lost 3 bases and J lost 0, with 9 bases in between. This CDR3 is 14 amino acids long. The CDR3 DNA sequence: TGCGCCAGCAGCTCAGCCGGGTCTAACTATGGCTACACCTTC. Translated: CASSSAGSNYGYTF.

As concerns this clonotype: It may be a read error: a sequence one base away is much more abundant. The chain has TRBV10-3 and TRBJ1-6, with D uncertain. CDR1 is ENHRY, CDR2 SYGVKD, per germline. The CDR3 covers 14 residues. CDR3 residues: CAISDRENNSLLHF. For the CDR3, the DNA is TGTGCCATCAGTGACAGAGAGAATAATTCACTCCTCCACTTT.

The chain carries TRBV6-2 or TRBV6-3 and TRBJ2-5; no clear D gene. Trimming cost V 2 bases and J 0 bases, with 10 bases left between them. The CDR3 has 15 residues. Germline V gene lookup returns CDR1 MNHEY and CDR2 SVGEGT. The CDR3 DNA reads TGTGCCAGCAGTTACATCGGGCGCAACCAAGAGACCCAGTACTTC. Protein product: CASSYIGRNQETQYF.

This clonotype was recorded once. The chain combines TRBV20-1 with TRBJ1-6, with 9 nucleotides matching TRBD1. CDR1 is DFQATT, CDR2 SNEGSKA, per germline (reference sequence). Losses at the gene ends were 3 bases for V and 7 bases for J; bases not matched to a gene: 10. CDR3 length equals 16 residues. CDR3 in amino acids: CSARPPPGTGNSPLHF. The CDR3 DNA reads as TGCAGTGCTAGGCCCCCCCCCGGGACAGGGAATTCACCCCTCCACTTT.

The sample holds many counts of this clonotype. The CDR3 loop reads CASSVGRGETQYF. The DNA for the CDR3 is TGTGCCAGCAGCGTAGGCAGGGGAGAGACCCAGTACTTC. The V and J genes are TRBV7-2 and TRBJ2-5, with D perhaps matching TRBD1 (6 bases). The CDR3 runs 13 residues. Germline loops: CDR1 SGHTA, CDR2 FQGNSA. V lost 5 bases and J lost 4, with 11 bases in between.

The gene calls are TRBV12-3 or TRBV12-4 and TRBJ2-7; TRBD1 matches at 7 bases. J was trimmed by 6 bases and V by 3 bases; bases with no gene match: 8. The CDR3 is made up of 14 amino acids. The CDR3: CASSFDRALPEQYF. The CDR3 DNA follows: TGTGCCAGCAGTTTTGACAGGGCGTTACCCGAGCAGTACTTC.

The V gene is TRBV6-6, the J gene TRBJ2-7; TRBD1 is a possible D gene (5 bases). Trimming took off 2 bases at V and 7 bases at J, with 18 bases between the two ends. The germline gives CDR1 MNHNY, CDR2 SVGAGI (reference sequence). This CDR3 contains 15 residues. The DNA of the CDR3 is TGTGCCAGCAGTTACGGGGCCCAGGGAAAAAGGGAGCAGTACTTC. It encodes CASSYGAQGKREQYF.

V and J are TRBV7-2 and TRBJ1-2; tentative D call: TRBD1 (5 bases). V shed 4 bases and J shed 9 bases, with 27 bases lying between them. Germline loops: CDR1 SGHTA, CDR2 FQGNSA. CDR3 length equals 17 residues. CDR3 DNA: TGTGCCAGCAGCTCAGCAGCAGGGCGGGGTTCGGCGGGTTGCTACACCTTC. Translation gives CASSSAAGRGSAGCYTF.

This chain connects TRBV28 to TRBJ1-6; the match to TRBD1 covers 7 bases. The germline CDR1 and CDR2 sequences are MDHEN and SYDVKM. The J segment lost 7 bases and the V segment lost 6 bases, leaving 12 bases of the junction unmatched. CDR3 size: 16 residues. CDR3 nucleotides: TGTGCCAGCAGAACGACAGGGCGGCGTGAAAATTCACCCCTCCACTTT. Encoded protein: CASRTTGRRENSPLHF.

There are a few counts of this clonotype. The CDR3 DNA reads TGTGCCAGCAGAACAGGGGGTATCACAGATACGCAGTATTTT. Translation gives CASRTGGITDTQYF. The rearrangement joins TRBV27 to TRBJ2-3; 8 positions match TRBD1. Germline assignment: CDR1 MNHEY and CDR2 SMNVEV (reference sequence). The CDR3 is 14 residues long. J was trimmed by 2 bases and V by 6 bases; bases with no gene match: 4.

The rearrangement links TRBV3-1 to TRBJ2-7; no clear D. Trimming took 6 bases from V and 9 from J, leaving 21 bases between them. There are 14 residues in the CDR3. Germline CDR1 and CDR2: LGHDT and YNNKEL (reference sequence). Here the CDR3 DNA reads TGTGCCAGCAGGCGATCAGGATCCCCCCACGGGCAGTACTTC. Amino acids: CASRRSGSPHGQYF.

There are a few counts of this clonotype. The CDR3: CASSQDRGSENIQYF. As DNA, the CDR3 is TGCGCCAGCAGCCAAGATCGGGGGTCCGAAAACATTCAGTACTTC. V is TRBV4-3 and J is TRBJ2-4; possibly TRBD2 for D (6 bases). V was shortened by 0 bases and J by 5 bases, with 11 bases between the two germline ends. The CDR3 spans 15 residues. Germline CDR1 LGHNA, CDR2 YSLEER.

This chain links TRBV6-6 with TRBJ2-5, with 10 bases fitting TRBD1. The germline CDR1 and CDR2 sequences are MNHNY and SVGAGI (reference sequence). CDR3 length equals 15 residues. Germline trimming cut 4 bases from V and 6 bases from J; bases unmatched to any gene: 8. The CDR3 protein is CASSSAGTGAQTQYF. The DNA of the CDR3 is TGTGCCAGCAGTTCGGCCGGGACAGGGGCCCAGACCCAGTACTTC.

This rearrangement joins TRBV6-5 to TRBJ1-4; 7 positions match TRBD1. The V and J ends lost 5 bases and 8 bases, in that order; junction bases with no gene match: 11. The CDR3 has 15 residues. The V gene's germline CDR1 is MNHEY and CDR2 SVGAGI. The CDR3 sequence: CASSTAGGLTEKLFF. CDR3 DNA: TGTGCCAGCAGTACAGCAGGGGGTCTAACCGAAAAACTGTTTTTT.

This clonotype was picked up a small number of times. J is TRBJ2-5 and V is TRBV7-7; 7 bases match TRBD2. Germline CDR1 and CDR2: SSHAT and FNYEAQ (reference sequence). This CDR3 spans 15 amino acids. Trimming took 1 base from V and 4 from J; bases not matched to a gene: 6. This CDR3 is CASSLGGGGAETQYF. CDR3 coding DNA: TGTGCCAGCAGCTTAGGCGGGGGAGGAGCAGAGACCCAGTACTTC.

This chain links TRBV5-4 with TRBJ1-1; D remains ambiguous. CDR3 size: 13 residues. V was pared by 2 bases and J by 4 bases, with 9 bases between. Germline CDR1 SGHNT, CDR2 YYREEE (reference sequence). In DNA form, the CDR3 reads TGTGCCAGCAGCTTAAGTTCCGTCACTGAAGCTTTCTTT. It translates to CASSLSSVTEAFF.

V usage is TRBV6-2 or TRBV6-3 and J usage is TRBJ2-5; D might be TRBD1 (6 bases). The DNA end is more similar to TRBJ2-7, so the J call may be wrong. The CDR3 contains 16 residues. The germline V gene encodes CDR1 MNHEY and CDR2 SVGEGT. Here the CDR3 reads CASSLNAGQGYYEQYF. Written as DNA, the CDR3 is TGTGCCAGCAGCCTGAATGCCGGGCAGGGGTACTACGAGCAGTACTTC.

This clonotype was counted between two and nine times. This rearrangement joins TRBV4-1 to TRBJ1-5, with D possibly matching TRBD1 (5 bases). The CDR3 length is 16 residues. Trimming left V 1 base short and J 2 bases short, with 12 bases between. The germline V gene encodes CDR1 MGHRA and CDR2 YSYEKL. DNA for the CDR3: TGCGCCAGCAGCCAAGTTTCTGGGGCCGGCAATCAGCCCCAGCATTTT. It specifies CASSQVSGAGNQPQHF.

The chain carries TRBV3-1 and TRBJ2-4; D may be TRBD2 (5 bases). The J call may not be correct, given that the DNA end is closer to TRBJ2-7. CDR1 is LGHDT and CDR2 is YNNKEL in the germline V gene (reference sequence). The CDR3 sequence is 14 residues long. The CDR3 is CASSQDRRSGEQYF. The DNA for the CDR3 is TGTGCCAGCAGCCAAGATAGGAGGTCGGGCGAGCAGTACTTC.

This clonotype showed up many times. The genes are TRBV4-3 and TRBJ1-6; 8 nucleotides line up with TRBD1. CDR3 length: 15 residues. Trimming cost V 2 bases and J 7 bases; bases outside gene matches: 4. Germline lookup yields CDR1 LGHNA and CDR2 YSLEER. CDR3 amino acids: CASSQQTGENSPLHF. In DNA form, the CDR3 reads TGCGCCAGCAGCCAACAGACAGGGGAGAATTCACCCCTCCACTTT.

This clonotype showed up just a few times. The chain has TRBV25-1 and TRBJ1-1, with no clear D. The germline V gene has CDR1 MGHDK and CDR2 SYGVNS. This CDR3 is built from 13 residues. V was shortened by 0 bases and J by 11 bases, with 13 bases between the two germline ends. The CDR3 DNA sequence: TGTGCCAGCAGTGAATATCACGGGGAGGCGGCTTTCTTT. This translates into CASSEYHGEAAFF.

In its sample, this clonotype was seen a few times. The chain carries TRBV3-1 and TRBJ2-5; D gene unclear. V lost 0 bases and J lost 0, with 8 bases in between. This CDR3 comprises 15 residues. Germline CDR1 LGHDT, CDR2 YNNKEL (reference sequence). The CDR3 is CASSQDMGNQETQYF. DNA for the CDR3: TGTGCCAGCAGCCAAGATATGGGTAACCAAGAGACCCAGTACTTC.

This clonotype was seen only a few times. This chain connects TRBV5-1 to TRBJ1-1; 7 bases are shared with TRBD1. Unmatched junction bases numbered 5, after V lost 5 bases and J lost 4 bases. Germline loops: CDR1 SGHRS, CDR2 YFSETQ. The CDR3 extends over 13 amino acids. CDR3 in DNA: TGCGCCAGCAGTCCGACAGGGTTCACTGAAGCTTTCTTT. It yields the protein CASSPTGFTEAFF.

The chain carries TRBV7-2 and TRBJ1-1, with D tentatively TRBD1 (5 bases). Germline V gene sequence: CDR1 SGHTA, CDR2 FQGNSA. V was shortened by 6 bases and J by 7 bases, with 18 bases between the two germline ends. CDR3 length equals 14 residues. The CDR3 DNA is TGTGCCAGCAGTTACGACCCGGACACGCTTGAAGCTTTCTTT. Residues: CASSYDPDTLEAFF.

This clonotype was seen only a few times. The V and J genes are TRBV9 and TRBJ2-5; TRBD2 aligns across 7 bases. The J call may not be correct, given that the DNA end is closer to TRBJ2-7. Germline CDR1 and CDR2: SGDLS and YYNGEE. This CDR3 comprises 14 residues. The CDR3 coding sequence is TGTGCCAGCAGCGTAGGTGCGGGAGCCTACGAGCAGTACTTC. Its protein is CASSVGAGAYEQYF.

The CDR3 spells CAGTLQGNINTEAFF. The CDR3 DNA reads TGTGCCGGCACTCTACAGGGTAATATAAACACTGAAGCTTTCTTT. V is TRBV6-2 or TRBV6-3 and J is TRBJ1-1; D possibly corresponds to TRBD1 (6 bases). In germline, CDR1 is MNHEY, CDR2 SVGEGT. This CDR3 region has 15 residues. The V end lost 11 bases, the J end lost 2 bases, and 21 bases lay between the germline ends.

This clonotype appeared many times. The chain uses TRBV5-1 and TRBJ2-7; the D gene is possibly TRBD2 (6 bases). Per germline, CDR1 SGHRS and CDR2 YFSETQ. V gave up 3 bases and J gave up 0 bases, with 13 bases separating them. The CDR3 has 15 residues. The CDR3 region has the DNA TGCGCCAGCAGCTCCACCGGGACTTTCTCCTACGAGCAGTACTTC. Translating it yields CASSSTGTFSYEQYF.

This clonotype was found a few times. The V call is TRBV7-9, the J call TRBJ2-5, with unresolved D. This CDR3 is 13 amino acids long. V shed 5 bases and J shed 2 bases, with 9 bases lying between them. CDR1 and CDR2 (germline): SEHNR, FQNEAQ (reference sequence). The CDR3 DNA reads as TGTGCCAGCAGCCCGCAGATACAAGAGACCCAGTACTTC. Encoded protein: CASSPQIQETQYF. The full variable domain, with the rest looked up from reference TRBV7-9 and TRBJ2-5, is DTGVSQNPRHKITKRGQNVTFRCDPISEHNRLYWYRQTLGQGPEFLTYFQNEAQLEKSRLLSDRFSAERPKGSFSTLEIQRTEQGDSAMYLCASSPQIQETQYFGPGTRLLVL.

This clonotype was seen only once. This rearrangement joins TRBV20-1 to TRBJ1-6, with a tentative D call TRBD1 (6 bases). Germline lookup yields CDR1 DFQATT and CDR2 SNEGSKA (reference sequence). There are 15 residues in the CDR3. V lost 4 bases, J lost 0 bases, and 10 bases lay in between. The CDR3 loop is CSAIQGSSYNSPLHF. CDR3 sequence (DNA): TGCAGTGCTATACAGGGTAGCTCCTATAATTCACCCCTCCACTTT.

This clonotype was picked up many times. The V call is TRBV28, the J call TRBJ1-3; 10 bases are shared with TRBD1. The junction had 3 bases not matched to a gene; V was cut back by 4 bases and J by 3 bases. Per the germline V gene, CDR1 is MDHEN and CDR2 is SYDVKM. This CDR3 region has 15 residues. CDR3 sequence: CASSSTGGYGNTIYF. The CDR3 DNA follows: TGTGCCAGCAGTTCGACAGGGGGCTATGGAAACACCATATATTTT.

This clonotype occurred a few times. The chain carries TRBV3-1 and TRBJ1-4; D unclear. The V end lost 1 base, the J end lost 0 bases, and 6 bases lay between the germline ends. CDR1 and CDR2 (germline): LGHDT, YNNKEL (reference sequence). This CDR3 spans 15 amino acids. The CDR3 reads CASSQGIATNEKLFF. For the CDR3, the DNA is TGTGCCAGCAGCCAAGGGATAGCAACTAATGAAAAACTGTTTTTT.